These 14 T cell receptor beta chains were all obtained from the same sample, sequenced in a study of T-cell memory formation after mild COVID-19. MiXCR, applied by TCRdb to the 5' RACE reads, yields one record per CDR3 protein. The repertoire has fewer than 150,000 distinct CDR3 sequences, over 15% of them found once; the top ten carry 5.2%. Specimen: PBMCs or a T cell subset sorted from them (not recorded which). These receptor sequences come from a young man who had mild COVID-19 (a few samples of this study predate the infection). Cell type and time point are not known.

The chain employs TRBV7-2 and TRBJ1-3, with D hard to call. Germline V gene data show CDR1 as SGHTA and CDR2 as FQGNSA. V was clipped by 5 bases and J by 8 bases, with 13 bases between them. This CDR3 has 13 amino acids. The CDR3 loop reads CASSLLRVDTIYF. CDR3 sequence (DNA): TGTGCCAGCAGCCTACTTCGGGTGGACACCATATATTTT.

This clonotype was seen more than once but under ten times. The chain recombines TRBV4-3 with TRBJ2-6; D is unresolved. The CDR3 is 18 amino acids. V shed 1 base and J shed 0 bases, with 13 bases lying between them. Germline V lookup: CDR1 LGHNA, CDR2 YSLEER. The CDR3 loop is CASSQGAQPFSGANVLTF. The CDR3 region has the DNA TGCGCCAGCAGCCAAGGTGCACAGCCCTTCTCTGGGGCCAACGTCCTGACTTTC.

As DNA, the CDR3 is TGTGCCAGCAGCCCTTCTAGAGCAGGGGGTCAAGAGACCCAGTACTTC. Protein: CASSPSRAGGQETQYF. This chain connects TRBV11-3 to TRBJ2-5; TRBD1 agrees at 7 bases. This CDR3 has 16 residues. CDR1 SGHNT and CDR2 YENEEA come from the germline V gene. V shed 5 bases, J shed 2 bases, and the junction held 11 bases outside the gene matches.

The chain combines TRBV5-1 with TRBJ1-2; tentative D call: TRBD1 (5 bases). With 2 bases removed from V and 2 bases from J, the gap between germline ends came to 10 bases. This CDR3 contains 14 residues. Germline loops: CDR1 SGHRS, CDR2 YFSETQ. This CDR3 reads CASSFGGSNYGYTF. CDR3 DNA sequence: TGCGCCAGCAGCTTTGGGGGGAGCAACTATGGCTACACCTTC.

The chain is built from TRBV12-3 or TRBV12-4 and TRBJ1-2, with a possible D match to TRBD1 (6 bases). CDR3 length equals 15 residues. V lost 6 bases and J 3 bases, leaving 17 bases between the germline ends. The CDR3 region is CASRPTGISDYGYTF. The CDR3 region has the DNA TGTGCCAGCAGACCAACAGGGATTAGTGACTATGGCTACACCTTC.

CDR3 bases: TGTGCCATCAGTGAGTCGACGGGGGGCACAGATACGCAGTATTTT. Protein product: CAISESTGGTDTQYF. V and J are TRBV10-3 and TRBJ2-3, with a tentative D call TRBD2 (6 bases). This CDR3 comprises 15 residues. Trimming shortened V by 0 bases and J by 1 base, and 8 bases separated the two germline ends. Germline lookup yields CDR1 ENHRY and CDR2 SYGVKD.

V gene TRBV3-1 combines with J gene TRBJ2-2; no firm D call. V lost 1 base and J lost 9, with 6 bases in between. Germline V lookup: CDR1 LGHDT, CDR2 YNNKEL (reference sequence). The CDR3 loop spans 12 amino acids. The CDR3 DNA reads as TGTGCCAGCAGCCAAGGACCTTGGGAGCTGTTTTTT. Residues: CASSQGPWELFF.

The CDR3 protein is CASSYSADRVGQPQHF. CDR3 DNA: TGTGCCAGCAGTTACTCCGCTGACAGGGTAGGTCAGCCCCAGCATTTT. V and J are TRBV6-5 and TRBJ1-5, with 7 positions matching TRBD1. Germline CDR1 MNHEY, CDR2 SVGAGI. The CDR3 consists of 16 residues. Trimming at V came to 0 bases and at J to 6 bases, leaving 8 bases not matched to a gene.

The chain uses TRBV7-2 and TRBJ1-2; 7 positions match TRBD1. The CDR3 loop spans 15 amino acids. V lost 5 bases, J lost 8 bases, and 14 bases stayed unmatched. Per the germline V gene, CDR1 is SGHTA and CDR2 is FQGNSA. The CDR3 coding sequence is TGTGCCAGCAGCATAGACCACCAGGGGGGCAGGGGCTACACCTTC. Protein sequence: CASSIDHQGGRGYTF.

V and J are TRBV7-2 and TRBJ1-1; D may be TRBD1 (6 bases). CDR1 is SGHTA, CDR2 FQGNSA, per germline. V gave up 5 bases and J gave up 2 bases, with 9 bases separating them. The CDR3 runs to 13 residues. In DNA form, the CDR3 reads TGTGCCAGCAGCCCGGACAGTAACACTGAAGCTTTCTTT. It specifies CASSPDSNTEAFF.

The gene calls are TRBV28 and TRBJ2-3, with D unresolved. The CDR3 is 17 amino acids. The V and J ends lost 6 bases and 0 bases respectively, with 19 bases between them. Germline lookup yields CDR1 MDHEN and CDR2 SYDVKM. The CDR3, as DNA: TGTGCCAGCAGCTCCTCACCTCGCGACCTGAGCACAGATACGCAGTATTTT. It translates to CASSSSPRDLSTDTQYF.

The table lists this clonotype with a few counts. This chain joins TRBV7-2 and TRBJ2-5; 8 nucleotides line up with TRBD2. After removal of 0 bases from V and 5 bases from J, the junction contained 8 bases not matched to a gene. Germline-derived CDR1 and CDR2 are SGHTA and FQGNSA. This CDR3 contains 16 residues. CDR3 sequence reads: CASSLAGGGGFETQYF. As DNA, the CDR3 is TGTGCCAGCAGCTTAGCCGGAGGCGGGGGGTTTGAGACCCAGTACTTC.

This clonotype turned up a few times. The chain recombines TRBV10-3 with TRBJ2-7; D is uncertain. V lost 3 bases and J 2 bases, leaving 8 bases between the germline ends. Germline V gives CDR1 ENHRY, CDR2 SYGVKD. The CDR3 extends over 13 amino acids. CDR3 in amino acids: CAISDVKAYEQYF. CDR3 sequence (DNA): TGTGCCATCAGTGACGTTAAGGCCTACGAGCAGTACTTC.

The chain employs TRBV5-1 and TRBJ2-3; D remains ambiguous. Trimming took off 4 bases at V and 6 bases at J, with 18 bases between the two ends. The germline gives CDR1 SGHRS, CDR2 YFSETQ. The CDR3 length is 15 residues. In DNA, the CDR3 is TGCGCCAGCAGCCGGATTGCCAGACCGGAGGATACGCAGTATTTT. This translates into CASSRIARPEDTQYF.